This TCR beta chain was found in a study of CD8+ T cells in alopecia areata. Following RNA extraction, reverse transcription yielded cDNA that acted as the sequencing template. Profiling relied on immunoSEQ multiplex PCR, and the TCRdb table lists in-frame clones only, not all of them. Found here are some 56,000 clones, roughly 96% of them singletons; the top ten hold around a quarter. PBMCs, the starting material, were the source of sorted CD4+ and CD8+ T cells. Sequencing used CD8+ T cells sorted from blood, obtained at week 0. The receptor comes from a human donor with alopecia areata.

The CDR3 loop reads CASSSPGTVAGYEQYF. CDR3 in DNA: TGTGCCAGCAGCTCACCCGGAACGGTGGCGGGCTACGAGCAGTACTTC. The gene calls are TRBV11-2 and TRBJ2-7, with a possible D match to TRBD2 (5 bases). V was shortened by 4 bases and J by 3 bases, with 19 bases between the two germline ends. The CDR3 length is 16 residues. Germline V gene data show CDR1 as SGHAT and CDR2 as FQNNGV.